This paragraph covers one TCR beta chain sequence. The junction shows a germline mismatch at one end, possibly a read error. CDR3 length equals 18 residues. Germline CDR1 is SSHAT and CDR2 is FNYEAQ (reference sequence). This sample was taken from a study of technical replicates of blood from a handful of donors. Profiling relied on immunoSEQ multiplex PCR, and the TCRdb table lists in-frame clones only, not all of them. The repertoire holds 80,000 or so clones, with approximately 94% as singletons. The chain combines TRBV7-7 with TRBJ2-3; maybe TRBD2 (6 bases). This sequence originates from a human donor in good health. The sequencing input was T cells isolated from PBMCs. In DNA, the CDR3 is TGTGCTAGCAGCCCCGTAGGCGGGACTGGTTCCCCCACAGATACGCAGTATTTT. Encoded protein: CASSPVGGTGSPTDTQYF.